Listed below are T cell receptor beta chains from one sample, sequenced in a study of cytomegalovirus exposure and HLA in healthy donors. The protocol was immunoSEQ multiplex PCR, while the TCRdb copy is restricted to in-frame clones and leaves out a portion. The listing contains approximately 75,000 clones. The sample was PBMCs. These receptors all come from a boy younger than 18 in good health and CMV-seronegative. Both conserved end residues are part of each CDR3. A D gene is named only where the DNA matches it firmly.

TRBV7-9	TRBJ1-1	TRBD1	TGTGCCAGCAGCACCGGGACAGTCCTCATGAACACTGAAGCTTTCTTT	CASSTGTVLMNTEAFF
TRBV19	TRBJ1-2	.	TGTGCCAGTAGTTCCTCAGGGGACCCCGCCTATGGCTACACCTTC	CASSSSGDPAYGYTF
TRBV7-2	TRBJ2-7	TRBD1	TGTGCCAGCAGGTTAAGGGACAGGACTTCCTACGAGCAGTACTTC	CASRLRDRTSYEQYF
TRBV6-5	TRBJ2-7	TRBD2	TGTGCCAGCAGTTACTCGGGAGGGACTTACGAGCAGTACTTC	CASSYSGGTYEQYF
TRBV19	TRBJ1-1	.	TGTGCCCAACTACCCCCAGGGAGGGGATGGTGCACTGAAGCTTTCTTT	CAQLPPGRGWCTEAFF
TRBV18	TRBJ1-4	TRBD1	TGTGCCAGCTCACCAGCCGGGACAGGGGGCAGAGCTAATGAAAAACTGTTTTTT	CASSPAGTGGRANEKLFF
TRBV5-6	TRBJ1-4	TRBD1	TGTGCCAGCAGCTCCGACAGGGTCGGAGAAAAACTGTTTTTT	CASSSDRVGEKLFF
TRBV7-9	TRBJ2-3	TRBD2	TGTGCCAGCAGCTTTCGACTAGCGGGGGGCACAGATACGCAGTATTTT	CASSFRLAGGTDTQYF
TRBV5-4	TRBJ2-3	TRBD2	TGTGCCAGCAGCTTAGTAGCGGGGGACACAGATACGCAGTATTTT	CASSLVAGDTDTQYF
TRBV5-1	TRBJ2-7	TRBD2	TGCGCCAGCAGCCGGGAGGGAGGGAGGGCTGTCGAGCAGTACTTC	CASSREGGRAVEQYF
TRBV18	TRBJ2-1	.	TGTGCCAGCTCACCCCCGCGAGGGTCGGATGAGCAGTTCTTC	CASSPPRGSDEQFF
TRBV5-1	TRBJ2-7	TRBD2	TGCGCCAGCAGCTTGGTCCGGGAGGGCGAGCAGTACTTC	CASSLVREGEQYF
TRBV4-1	TRBJ2-7	.	TGCGCCAGCAGCCATCCAGGGGAGCAGTACTTC	CASSHPGEQYF
TRBV27	TRBJ1-5	.	TGTGCCAGCAGTCCACTACAGGATGCCCAGCCCCAGCATTTT	CASSPLQDAQPQHF
TRBV6-1	TRBJ1-2	.	TGTGCCAGCAGTGAAGTAGGAGACACCATCACGGGGGGCTACACCTTC	CASSEVGDTITGGYTF
TRBV19	TRBJ2-7	.	TGTGCCAGTAGTATGACAGGTGGCTCCTACGAGCAGTACTTC	CASSMTGGSYEQYF
TRBV5-1	TRBJ1-1	.	TGCGCCAGCAGCCGGTTATTAGGGGTTTCGGGCACTGAAGCTTTCTTT	CASSRLLGVSGTEAFF
TRBV6-5	TRBJ2-7	.	TGTGCCAGTTCCCCCCGCAGGTTTACGTACGAGCAGTACTTC	CASSPRRFTYEQYF
TRBV4-3	TRBJ1-2	.	TGCGCCAGCAGCCAAGATCGCGTAAACTATGGCTACACCTTC	CASSQDRVNYGYTF
TRBV7-7	TRBJ2-2	TRBD1	TGTGCCAGCAGCCCGACCCCCGGGACAGGGGGCACCGGGGAGCTGTTTTTT	CASSPTPGTGGTGELFF
TRBV10-3	TRBJ2-2	TRBD1	TGTGCCGCCTTAGGGACAGCATCCACCGGGGAGCTGTTTTTT	CAALGTASTGELFF
TRBV4-1	TRBJ1-4	.	TGCGCCAGCAGACGGGGGTTTAGCGAAAAACTGTTTTTT	CASRRGFSEKLFF
TRBV18	TRBJ2-5	TRBD1	TGTGCCAGCTCACCACGGGACAGGGGTACAGAGACCCAGTACTTC	CASSPRDRGTETQYF
TRBV15	TRBJ2-3	.	TGTGCCACCAGCAATCGGCTAGCCCTCTTAAGCACAGATACGCAGTATTTT	CATSNRLALLSTDTQYF